The present T cell receptor (beta chain) was sequenced within a study of T cell responses to AZD1222 COVID-19 vaccine (TCRdb year 2021). Regarding the complete study: A total of more than 230 trial participants underwent TCR sequencing, of whom 200 to 220 had received two doses of AZD1222 and 26 had received two doses of the MenACWY control vaccine. Trial participants were enrolled by age into subgroups of 18-55, 56-69 and 70-plus years, and about 150, 27 and 61 TCR-sequenced participants, respectively, were included in these subgroups.

The CDR3 regions of human TCRbeta chains were subjected to immunosequencing. Per the original workflow: TCRs in the repertoires were matched against a reference library of SARS-CoV-2-specific TCRs that had been generated with the MIRA antigen-specificity platform. Breadth meant the fraction of unique TCRs that were SARS-CoV-2-associated, whereas depth meant the fraction of total T cells that were SARS-CoV-2-associated. Each spike-specific TCR was assigned to its reactive spike region and to a CD4 or CD8 class using the MIRA data. Log10-transformed breadth and depth values were compared by one-way ANOVA with Sidak's multiple comparisons tests. In TCRdb, the immuneACCESS table is reduced to in-frame sequences with V and J assigned. These tables do not hold every clone; where another copy was compared, an unresolved V gene accounts for under half, and the others remain unexplained. The D gene and trimming were derived from the DNA, and the V and J assignments and clone size from that table. Within this sample are around 150,000 clones, with roughly 92% of them counted one time only. The ten largest clonotypes hold roughly 1.3% of the sample.

CDR1 and CDR2 are drawn from the germline V gene (reference sequence): SGHNT, YYREEE. Trimming accounts for 4 bases at V and 7 bases at J, while the number of junction bases matched to no gene is 3. The CDR3 holds 13 amino acids from the cysteine to the phenylalanine. Only the CDR3 part of the read is kept: 39 bases, read in frame from the first base. A word on this clone: Its cognate antigen has yet to be identified. Base qualities were left out, and no much larger clone turns up one base away.

The intended sense of this specimen's time point label: about 28 days (+/-7) after the second vaccine dose. Because spike-specific TCR depth and breadth did not differ between the two schedules, AZD1222 recipients who got a second dose at roughly 4 weeks were pooled with those who got a second dose at roughly 12 weeks. Samples from vaccinated people were obtained from the UK trials COV001 and COV002, which included a single-blind randomized controlled phase 2/3 trial of AZD1222 (ChAdOx1 nCoV-19) in healthy adults. For TCRbeta chain sequencing, PBMC samples were collected from trial participants at day 0 and at day 28 after the second dose. On the study overall, not on this receptor specifically: After two AZD1222 doses, spike-specific TCR breadth and depth were significantly higher than at day 0 and than in MenACWY recipients. The 56-69-year group was small, and its depth increase did not reach significance, likely because of low power. Most participants were white British and females outnumbered males, and the authors suggested that clonal diversity may have been underestimated. Vaccine-associated CD4 TCRs spanned the whole spike protein, with dominant responses in regions 160-218 and 743-854. Because no day 14 peak-response samples were available, the repertoires could be characterized only after the peak T cell response. Only five or six AZD1222 recipients were SARS-CoV-2 seropositive at baseline, limiting conclusions about previously exposed vaccinees. Reportedly, almost half of the unique spike-specific TCRs recognized epitopes lying outside the regions that are mutated in the B.1.351 and B.1.1.7 variants.

This sample comprised peripheral blood, obtained 28 days after the second AZD1222 dose. The V and J genes are TRBV5-4 and TRBJ1-5; the junction holds 9 bases that match TRBD1. The receptor was isolated from an adult who received the AZD1222 COVID-19 vaccine. The sequenced DNA is TGTGCCAGCAGCAGGGACAGGGACCAGCCCCAGCATTTT. Translation gives CASSRDRDQPQHF.